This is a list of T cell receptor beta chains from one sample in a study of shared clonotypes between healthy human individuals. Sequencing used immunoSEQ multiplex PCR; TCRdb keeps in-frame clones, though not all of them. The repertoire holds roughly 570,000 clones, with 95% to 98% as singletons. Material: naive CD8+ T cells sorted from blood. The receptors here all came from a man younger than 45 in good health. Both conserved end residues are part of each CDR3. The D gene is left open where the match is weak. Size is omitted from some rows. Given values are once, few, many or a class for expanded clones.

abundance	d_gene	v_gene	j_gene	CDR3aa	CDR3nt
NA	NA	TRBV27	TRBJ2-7	CASSPRWGSTYEQYF	TGTGCCAGCAGTCCCCGATGGGGGAGCACCTACGAGCAGTACTTC
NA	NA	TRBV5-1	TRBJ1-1	CASSSGWRMNTEAFF	TGCGCCAGCAGCTCGGGGTGGCGGATGAACACTGAAGCTTTCTTT
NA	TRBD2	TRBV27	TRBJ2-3	CASSFLGTSGSLTQYF	TGTGCCAGCAGTTTCCTAGGGACTAGCGGGAGTTTAACGCAGTATTTT
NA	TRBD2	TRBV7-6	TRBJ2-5	CASSRAGGKETQYF	TGTGCCAGCAGCAGGGCGGGAGGGAAAGAGACCCAGTACTTC
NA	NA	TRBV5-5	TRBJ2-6	CASSLDSRHYSGANVLTF	TGTGCCAGCAGCCTCGACTCTCGACACTACTCTGGGGCCAACGTCCTGACTTTC
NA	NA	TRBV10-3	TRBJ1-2	CAISESMAHGYGYTF	TGTGCCATCAGTGAGTCTATGGCACATGGCTATGGCTACACCTTC
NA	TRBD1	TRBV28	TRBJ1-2	CASSLLPGQGADYGYTF	TGTGCCAGCAGTTTATTACCGGGACAGGGGGCCGACTATGGCTACACCTTC
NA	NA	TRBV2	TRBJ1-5	CASSGSGMAQPQHF	TGTGCCAGCAGTGGCTCCGGGATGGCTCAGCCCCAGCATTTT
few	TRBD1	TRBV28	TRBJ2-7	CASSPWTGESYEQYF	TGTGCCAGCAGTCCTTGGACAGGGGAATCCTACGAGCAGTACTTC
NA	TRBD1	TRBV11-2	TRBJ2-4	CASSSHRGRENIQYF	TGTGCCAGCAGCTCCCACAGGGGTCGCGAAAACATTCAGTACTTC
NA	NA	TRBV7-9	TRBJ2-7	CASSLFDALDEQYF	TGTGCCAGCAGCTTGTTTGATGCCCTCGACGAGCAGTACTTC
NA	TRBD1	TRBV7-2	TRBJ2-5	CASSLTGTEETQYF	TGTGCCAGCAGCCTAACCGGGACAGAGGAGACCCAGTACTTC
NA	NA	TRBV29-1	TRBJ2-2	CSVGSPLDTGELFF	TGCAGCGTTGGAAGTCCCCTCGACACCGGGGAGCTGTTTTTT
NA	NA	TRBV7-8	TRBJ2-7	CASSRKHPPYEQYF	TGTGCCAGCAGCCGGAAGCACCCTCCCTACGAGCAGTACTTC
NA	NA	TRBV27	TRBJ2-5	CASTTTKMGQETQYF	TGTGCCAGCACGACTACTAAAATGGGGCAAGAGACCCAGTACTTC
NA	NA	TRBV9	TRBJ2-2	CASQTMNTGELFF	TGTGCCAGCCAGACGATGAACACCGGGGAGCTGTTTTTT
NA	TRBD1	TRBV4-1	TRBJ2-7	CASSQEDRGYEQYF	TGCGCCAGCAGCCAAGAAGACAGGGGCTACGAGCAGTACTTC
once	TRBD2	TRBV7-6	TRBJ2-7	CASSRLSGFDDEQYF	TGTGCCAGCAGCCGACTTAGCGGGTTCGATGACGAGCAGTACTTC
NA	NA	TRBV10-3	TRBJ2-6	CATMGETGANVLTF	TGTGCCACCATGGGCGAAACTGGGGCCAACGTCCTGACTTTC
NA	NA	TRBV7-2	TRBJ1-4	CASSLIGRDEKLFF	TGTGCCAGCAGCTTAATCGGCAGGGACGAAAAACTGTTTTTT
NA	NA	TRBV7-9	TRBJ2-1	CASSFREINEQFF	TGTGCCAGCAGCTTCAGGGAGATAAATGAGCAGTTCTTC
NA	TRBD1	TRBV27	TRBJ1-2	CASSPRTGRYTF	TGTGCCAGCAGTCCCAGGACAGGCCGCTACACCTTC
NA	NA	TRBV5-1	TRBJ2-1	CASSLIEPEQFF	TGCGCCAGCAGCTTAATAGAGCCTGAGCAGTTCTTC
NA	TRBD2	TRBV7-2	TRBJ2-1	CASSQGTSGSSYNEQFF	TGTGCCAGCAGCCAAGGGACTAGCGGGAGCTCCTACAATGAGCAGTTCTTC
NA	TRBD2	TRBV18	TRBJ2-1	CASAIGDSGNNEQFF	TGTGCCAGCGCCATAGGTGATAGCGGGAACAATGAGCAGTTCTTC
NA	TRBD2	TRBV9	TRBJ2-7	CASSASGRSHEQYF	TGTGCCAGCAGCGCTAGCGGGAGGTCGCACGAGCAGTACTTC
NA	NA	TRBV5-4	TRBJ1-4	CASRKAGSDEKLFF	TGTGCCAGCAGGAAGGCAGGGTCGGATGAAAAACTGTTTTTT
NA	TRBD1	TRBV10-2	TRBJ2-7	CASSDRDHEQYF	TGCGCCAGCAGCGACAGGGACCACGAGCAGTACTTC
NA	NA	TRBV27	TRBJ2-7	CASSTGNEQYF	TGTGCCAGCAGTACAGGGAACGAGCAGTACTTC
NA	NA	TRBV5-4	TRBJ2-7	CASSTAWGAGYEQYF	TGTGCCAGCAGCACGGCTTGGGGAGCGGGCTACGAGCAGTACTTC
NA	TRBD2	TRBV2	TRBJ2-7	CASKGGNEQYF	TGTGCCAGCAAGGGAGGGAACGAGCAGTACTTC
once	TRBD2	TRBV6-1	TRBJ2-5	CASSEGQSAGGQETQYF	TGTGCCAGCAGTGAAGGTCAGTCAGCGGGAGGACAAGAGACCCAGTACTTC
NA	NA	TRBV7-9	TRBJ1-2	CASSFLSRQVGYTF	TGTGCCAGCAGCTTCTTATCCCGTCAAGTGGGCTACACCTTC
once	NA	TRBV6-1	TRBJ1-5	CASSESKQGGYMSNQPQHF	TGTGCCAGCAGTGAGTCCAAACAGGGAGGGTATATGAGCAATCAGCCCCAGCATTTT
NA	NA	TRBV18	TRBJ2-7	CASSLKQGDEQYF	TGTGCCAGCTCGCTAAAACAGGGCGACGAGCAGTACTTC
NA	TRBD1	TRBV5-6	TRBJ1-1	CASSIGQGLNTEAFF	TGTGCCAGCAGCATAGGACAGGGCCTGAACACTGAAGCTTTCTTT
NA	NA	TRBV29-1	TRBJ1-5	CSVGSGNQPQHF	TGCAGCGTTGGGTCGGGTAATCAGCCCCAGCATTTT
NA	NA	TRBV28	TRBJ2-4	CASSPSDGFVQYF	TGTGCCAGCAGTCCGTCGGACGGGTTTGTTCAGTACTTC
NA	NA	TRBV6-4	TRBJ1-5	CASSESAFNQPQHF	TGTGCCAGCAGTGAGTCAGCCTTCAATCAGCCCCAGCATTTT
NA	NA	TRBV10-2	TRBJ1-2	CAGRGGAGDGYTF	TGCGCCGGCCGAGGTGGGGCAGGTGATGGCTACACCTTC
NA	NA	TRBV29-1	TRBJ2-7	CSVEGQGGEQYF	TGCAGCGTTGAAGGCCAGGGTGGTGAGCAGTACTTC
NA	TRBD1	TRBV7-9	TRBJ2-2	CASSFPPGQGDTGELFF	TGTGCCAGCAGCTTCCCCCCGGGACAGGGTGACACCGGGGAGCTGTTTTTT
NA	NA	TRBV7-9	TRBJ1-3	CASSLPVSSGNTIYF	TGTGCCAGCAGCCTCCCCGTAAGCTCTGGAAACACCATATATTTT
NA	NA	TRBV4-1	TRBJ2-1	CASSRRGEQFF	TGCGCCAGCAGCCGGAGGGGTGAGCAGTTCTTC
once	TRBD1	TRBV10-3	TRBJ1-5	CAIRDREAQPQHF	TGTGCCATCAGAGACAGGGAGGCCCAGCCCCAGCATTTT
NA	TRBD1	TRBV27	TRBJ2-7	CASSLSTGGLYEQYF	TGTGCCAGCAGTTTATCGACAGGGGGCCTCTACGAGCAGTACTTC
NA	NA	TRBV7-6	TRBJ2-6	CASSLGSTRSVVSGANVLTF	TGTGCCAGCAGCTTAGGCTCTACAAGGAGTGTCGTCTCTGGGGCCAACGTCCTGACTTTC
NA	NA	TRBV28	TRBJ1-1	CASSLLTANTEAFF	TGTGCCAGCAGTTTGTTGACAGCCAACACTGAAGCTTTCTTT
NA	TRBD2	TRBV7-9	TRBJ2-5	CASSARTSGQETQYF	TGTGCCAGCAGCGCCAGGACTAGCGGTCAAGAGACCCAGTACTTC
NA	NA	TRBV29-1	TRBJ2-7	CSVDWDGHYEQYF	TGCAGCGTTGACTGGGACGGACACTACGAGCAGTACTTC
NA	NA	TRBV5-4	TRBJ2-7	CASSDPYEQYF	TGTGCCAGCAGCGACCCCTACGAGCAGTACTTC
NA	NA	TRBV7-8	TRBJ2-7	CASSLGGDIYYEQYF	TGTGCCAGCAGTCTTGGGGGGGACATCTACTACGAGCAGTACTTC
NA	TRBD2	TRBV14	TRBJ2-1	CASSERLAGDNEQFF	TGTGCCAGCAGCGAAAGACTAGCGGGGGACAATGAGCAGTTCTTC
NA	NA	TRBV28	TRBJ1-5	CASRKTGSDQPQHF	TGTGCCAGCAGGAAAACAGGTTCAGATCAGCCCCAGCATTTT
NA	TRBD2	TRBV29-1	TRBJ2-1	CSVPGVAGVGYNEQFF	TGCAGCGTCCCCGGCGTAGCGGGAGTGGGATACAATGAGCAGTTCTTC